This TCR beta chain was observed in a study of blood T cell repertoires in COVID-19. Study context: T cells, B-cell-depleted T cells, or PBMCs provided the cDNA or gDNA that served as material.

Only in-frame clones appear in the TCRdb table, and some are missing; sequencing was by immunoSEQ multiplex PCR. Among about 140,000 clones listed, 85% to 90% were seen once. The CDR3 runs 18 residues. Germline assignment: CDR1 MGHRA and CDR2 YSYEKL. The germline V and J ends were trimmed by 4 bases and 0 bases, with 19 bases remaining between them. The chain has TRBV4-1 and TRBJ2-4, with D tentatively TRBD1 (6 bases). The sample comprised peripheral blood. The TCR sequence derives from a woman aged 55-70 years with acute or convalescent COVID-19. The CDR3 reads CASSPTTGPHAAKNIQYF. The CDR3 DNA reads TGCGCCAGCAGCCCAACGACAGGACCCCACGCAGCCAAAAACATTCAGTACTTC.